The next 31 T cell receptor beta chains were all read from a single sample in a study of T cell responses to AZD1222 COVID-19 vaccine. Here immunoSEQ multiplex PCR was the method, and the copy in TCRdb shows in-frame clones only, minus some. The table has about 97,000 clones, about 89% seen once. The input for sequencing was peripheral blood, taken on day 0 of AZD1222 vaccination. The receptors stem from an adult in good health.

The V call is TRBV15, the J call TRBJ1-5, with 7 bases identical to TRBD1. CDR1 and CDR2 from the germline V gene are LNHNV and YYDKDF (reference sequence). Trimming took 1 base from V and 7 from J; bases not matched to a gene: 7. The CDR3 covers 15 residues. The CDR3 loop reads CATSRVRDSGQPQHF. Here the CDR3 DNA reads TGTGCCACCAGCAGAGTACGGGACAGCGGCCAGCCCCAGCATTTT.

The chain recombines TRBV19 with TRBJ1-4; 8 bases align to TRBD1. The CDR3 extends over 14 amino acids. J was trimmed by 10 bases and V by 5 bases; bases with no gene match: 9. CDR1 LNHDA and CDR2 SQIVND come from the germline V gene (reference sequence). The CDR3 reads CASSGGTGGGKLFF. CDR3 coding DNA: TGTGCCAGTAGTGGGGGGACAGGAGGAGGAAAACTGTTTTTT.

This chain links TRBV7-2 with TRBJ1-2; D gene ambiguous. V lost 1 base and J lost 4, with 4 bases in between. This CDR3 is built from 12 residues. Germline CDR1 and CDR2: SGHTA and FQGNSA. Written as DNA, the CDR3 is TGTGCCAGCAGCTTAGAGAGCTATGGCTACACCTTC. Residues: CASSLESYGYTF.

The chain is built from TRBV15 and TRBJ2-7; TRBD2 matches 16 bases. The length of the CDR3 is 20 residues. With 0 bases clipped from V and 4 bases from J, the junction kept 12 bases outside the gene matches. The germline V gene has CDR1 LNHNV and CDR2 YYDKDF (reference sequence). For the CDR3, the DNA is TGTGCCACCAGCAGAGATCTGGCCGGGGGACTAGCGGGAGGGCCGTACGAGCAGTACTTC. Its protein is CATSRDLAGGLAGGPYEQYF. Variable domain in full (rest from reference TRBV15 and TRBJ2-7): DAMVIQNPRYQVTQFGKPVTLSCSQTLNHNVMYWYQQKSSQAPKLLFHYYDKDFNNEADTPDNFQSRRPNTSFCFLDIRSPGLGDTAMYLCATSRDLAGGLAGGPYEQYFGPGTRLTVT.

The chain combines TRBV7-9 with TRBJ2-7; 9 bases align to TRBD2. This CDR3 comprises 15 residues. After removal of 5 bases from V and 4 bases from J, the junction contained 9 bases not matched to a gene. The germline CDR1 and CDR2 sequences are SEHNR and FQNEAQ (reference sequence). The CDR3 region has the DNA TGTGCCAGCAGCCTCAGTAGCGGGAGCATTTACGAGCAGTACTTC. Its translation is CASSLSSGSIYEQYF.

This rearrangement joins TRBV9 to TRBJ2-3, with D unclear. The CDR3 loop spans 12 amino acids. The V end lost 4 bases, the J end lost 2 bases, and 5 bases lay between the germline ends. Germline loops: CDR1 SGDLS, CDR2 YYNGEE. In DNA form, the CDR3 reads TGTGCCAGCAGCCCAGCCACAGATACGCAGTATTTT. Protein: CASSPATDTQYF.

In its sample, this clone was seen once. V usage is TRBV27 and J usage is TRBJ2-1, with D possibly TRBD1 on 6 matching bases. V lost 1 base and J lost 5, with 15 bases in between. This CDR3 has 16 residues. The V gene's germline CDR1 is MNHEY and CDR2 SMNVEV (reference sequence). The CDR3 region has the DNA TGTGCCAGCAGTTTATGGGTGGGGGCTACCGACAATGAGCAGTTCTTC. Its translation is CASSLWVGATDNEQFF.

The chain is built from TRBV9 and TRBJ2-2; TRBD2 aligns across 8 bases. V trimming: 3 bases; J trimming: 5 bases; junction bases outside the gene matches: 6. Germline V gives CDR1 SGDLS, CDR2 YYNGEE. The CDR3 consists of 15 residues. As DNA, the CDR3 is TGTGCCAGCAGCGACACTAGCGGTGAAACCGGGGAGCTGTTTTTT. This gives the protein CASSDTSGETGELFF.

This clone was detected once. The CDR3 region is CATSPRQGSQPQHF. DNA for the CDR3: TGTGCCACCAGCCCCCGACAGGGGAGTCAGCCCCAGCATTTT. V and J are TRBV15 and TRBJ1-5, with 8 bases fitting TRBD1. The CDR3 runs to 14 residues. In germline, CDR1 is LNHNV, CDR2 YYDKDF (reference sequence). The junction had 6 bases not matched to a gene; V was cut back by 5 bases and J by 6 bases.

The sample holds one count of this clone. V usage is TRBV28 and J usage is TRBJ1-6; D call uncertain. Trimming left V 5 bases short and J 9 bases short, with 17 bases between. This CDR3 is 15 amino acids long. Germline lookup yields CDR1 MDHEN and CDR2 SYDVKM. The CDR3 sequence: CASSRSLRRASPLHF. The CDR3, as DNA: TGTGCCAGCAGTAGAAGTTTACGTAGGGCTTCACCCCTCCACTTT.

The rearrangement uses TRBV6-6 and TRBJ2-1; D call uncertain. The CDR3 totals 18 residues. Germline CDR1 MNHNY, CDR2 SVGAGI (reference sequence). Trimming removed 5 bases from V and 4 bases from J, with 24 bases in between. The CDR3 is CASSPAVFSFPKYNEQFF. In DNA, the CDR3 is TGTGCCAGCAGTCCTGCGGTGTTTTCCTTTCCCAAATACAATGAGCAGTTCTTC.

This chain connects TRBV5-1 to TRBJ1-6, with 7 bases fitting TRBD1. The CDR3 is 15 residues long. Trimming at V came to 0 bases and at J to 7 bases, leaving 4 bases not matched to a gene. Germline CDR1 is SGHRS and CDR2 is YFSETQ. The CDR3 DNA reads as TGCGCCAGCAGCTTGGACGGGACAGAGAATTCACCCCTCCACTTT. Residues: CASSLDGTENSPLHF.

The table lists this clone with a count of one. The V and J genes are TRBV6-5 and TRBJ2-1; 8 bases are a match to TRBD1. Germline V lookup: CDR1 MNHEY, CDR2 SVGAGI. The CDR3 is 13 amino acids. Losses at the gene ends were 3 bases for V and 7 bases for J; bases not matched to a gene: 2. CDR3 in DNA: TGTGCCAGCAGTTATTACAGGGGGAATGAGCAGTTCTTC. Translating it yields CASSYYRGNEQFF.

The gene calls are TRBV6-6 and TRBJ1-2, with 8 bases lining up with TRBD1. The CDR3 covers 15 residues. Germline V gene lookup returns CDR1 MNHNY and CDR2 SVGAGI (reference sequence). The V gene end was trimmed by 5 bases and the J gene end by 7 bases; junction bases not matched to a gene: 12. In DNA form, the CDR3 reads TGTGCCAGCAGTGCCCGCCCGGACAGGGAATTTGGCTACACCTTC. Translated: CASSARPDREFGYTF.

The chain recombines TRBV18 with TRBJ2-7; 13 bases align to TRBD2. CDR1 KGHSH and CDR2 LQKENI come from the germline V gene. J lost 4 bases, V lost 3 bases, and 0 bases had no gene match. This CDR3 spans 14 amino acids. The CDR3 region has the DNA TGTGCCAGCTCACCGACTAGCGGGGGGTACGAGCAGTACTTC. Translated: CASSPTSGGYEQYF.

This clone appeared a single time. V is TRBV5-1 and J is TRBJ2-7; D possibly matches TRBD1 or TRBD2 (5 bases each). Trimming took 4 bases from V and 1 from J, leaving 18 bases between them. This CDR3 has 16 amino acids. Germline V CDR1 and CDR2: SGHRS, YFSETQ. The DNA for the CDR3 is TGCGCCAGCAGCCCCCGGTCGAGGGGTACATCCTACGAGCAGTACTTC. Translation: CASSPRSRGTSYEQYF.

This rearrangement joins TRBV27 to TRBJ1-4, with D possibly TRBD1 on 5 matching bases. This CDR3 has 17 amino acids. CDR1 is MNHEY, CDR2 SMNVEV, per germline (reference sequence). Trimming left V 5 bases short and J 0 bases short, with 16 bases between. CDR3 residues: CASSARTPRATNEKLFF. CDR3 in DNA: TGTGCCAGCAGTGCCCGGACACCAAGAGCAACTAATGAAAAACTGTTTTTT.

The genes are TRBV16 and TRBJ1-5; weak D call: TRBD1 (5 bases). The V and J ends lost 4 bases and 3 bases respectively, with 16 bases between them. In germline, CDR1 is KGHSY, CDR2 FQNENV. The CDR3 covers 16 residues. CDR3 bases: TGTGCCAGCAGCCCTCCGATCGGGGGAGTCAATCAGCCCCAGCATTTT. It encodes CASSPPIGGVNQPQHF.

V gene TRBV11-2 combines with J gene TRBJ2-7; D unclear. CDR1 and CDR2 (germline): SGHAT, FQNNGV. The V end lost 0 bases, the J end lost 6 bases, and 9 bases lay between the germline ends. The CDR3 length is 13 residues. In nucleotides, the CDR3 is TGTGCCAGCAGCTTAGATGAAGCCGCCGAGCAGTACTTC. Protein product: CASSLDEAAEQYF.

This sequence joins TRBV11-2 and TRBJ2-7; D remains unclear. The CDR3 consists of 14 residues. Germline assignment: CDR1 SGHAT and CDR2 FQNNGV. V gave up 3 bases and J gave up 2 bases, with 11 bases separating them. In nucleotides, the CDR3 is TGTGCCAGCAGCTTGGGCGGACGGGCCTACGAGCAGTACTTC. Amino acid sequence: CASSLGGRAYEQYF.

The chain is built from TRBV2 and TRBJ1-4; a weak D match, TRBD1 (5 bases). V lost 1 base, J lost 8 bases, and 14 bases lay in between. Germline CDR1 is SNHLY and CDR2 is FYNNEI. The CDR3 covers 15 residues. The CDR3 spells CASSEGQGVGEKLFF. CDR3 DNA: TGTGCCAGCAGTGAAGGGCAGGGTGTTGGGGAAAAACTGTTTTTT.

V gene TRBV5-1 combines with J gene TRBJ1-2; D is uncertain. Germline loops: CDR1 SGHRS, CDR2 YFSETQ. The CDR3 loop spans 14 amino acids. V was pared by 0 bases and J by 10 bases, with 16 bases between. CDR3 sequence (DNA): TGCGCCAGCAGCTTGGGGCCAGTGGGTCCTCACTACACCTTC. Its translation is CASSLGPVGPHYTF.

This chain uses TRBV19 with TRBJ2-7, with TRBD1 identical over 7 bases. Germline lookup yields CDR1 LNHDA and CDR2 SQIVND (reference sequence). Trimming removed 4 bases from V and 1 base from J; junction bases left unmatched: 1. This CDR3 is built from 13 residues. CDR3 bases: TGTGCCAGTAGTAAGGGACAGTCCTACGAGCAGTACTTC. This codes for CASSKGQSYEQYF.

In its sample, this clone was seen a few times. At one of its ends the junction is not consistent with the germline gene, which may arise from a read error. The chain recombines TRBV18 with TRBJ1-3; maybe TRBD1 (6 bases). Germline V gene data show CDR1 as KGHSH and CDR2 as LQKENI. The CDR3 sequence is 13 residues long. The CDR3 DNA is TGTGCCAGCTCCCCACGACAGGACGGCACCATATATTTT. Translating gives CASSPRQDGTIYF.

The sample holds a few counts of this clone. The chain is built from TRBV9 and TRBJ2-3, with 9 bases identical to TRBD2. V lost 0 bases and J lost 1; bases outside the gene matches: 3. Germline CDR1 and CDR2: SGDLS and YYNGEE. CDR3 length: 16 amino acids. CDR3 sequence: CASSVVASGGTDTQYF. CDR3 DNA: TGTGCCAGCAGCGTAGTGGCTAGCGGGGGCACAGATACGCAGTATTTT. Filled out from reference TRBV9 and TRBJ2-3, the complete variable domain reads DSGVTQTPKHLITATGQRVTLRCSPRSGDLSVYWYQQSLDQGLQFLIQYYNGEERAKGNILERFSAQQFPDLHSELNLSSLELGDSALYFCASSVVASGGTDTQYFGPGTRLTVL.

The gene calls are TRBV7-2 and TRBJ1-1; possible D gene TRBD1, 5 bases. The CDR3 sequence is 14 residues long. Trimming removed 4 bases from V and 7 bases from J, with 16 bases in between. Germline V gene data show CDR1 as SGHTA and CDR2 as FQGNSA. The CDR3: CASSWGGGFGEAFF. CDR3 coding DNA: TGTGCCAGCAGCTGGGGTGGGGGGTTTGGTGAAGCTTTCTTT.

The rearrangement uses TRBV5-5 and TRBJ1-4; no definite D call. The CDR3 has 13 residues. The germline V gene has CDR1 SGHKS and CDR2 YYEKEE (reference sequence). Trimming took off 3 bases at V and 8 bases at J, with 11 bases between the two ends. CDR3 coding DNA: TGTGCCAGCAGCTACCCGGGATTGGAAAAACTGTTTTTT. Its protein product is CASSYPGLEKLFF.

The chain carries TRBV4-1 and TRBJ1-6; no reliable D call. This CDR3 has 14 residues. Between the trimmed V and J ends, which lost 0 bases and 14 bases, there was a span of 14 bases. The V gene's germline CDR1 is MGHRA and CDR2 YSYEKL. CDR3 sequence (DNA): TGCGCCAGCAGCCAAGATGTCACGAGGCGATCCCTCCACTTT. Translating it yields CASSQDVTRRSLHF.

This clone was observed once. This chain joins TRBV25-1 and TRBJ1-2, with TRBD1 as a possible D gene (5 bases). Between the trimmed V and J ends, which lost 7 bases and 4 bases, there was a span of 13 bases. CDR3 length equals 13 residues. CDR1 and CDR2 (germline): MGHDK, SYGVNS. The CDR3 region has the DNA TGTGCCAGCAAGAACCTAGACAGCTATGGCTACACCTTC. This translates into CASKNLDSYGYTF.

The chain combines TRBV6-6 with TRBJ1-5; D uncertain. The CDR3 totals 14 residues. V shed 3 bases and J shed 4 bases, with 10 bases lying between them. CDR1 is MNHNY, CDR2 SVGAGI, per germline (reference sequence). CDR3 in DNA: TGTGCCAGCAGTTATTTCGGGGAAAATCAGCCCCAGCATTTT. The encoded protein is CASSYFGENQPQHF.

The V call is TRBV7-6, the J call TRBJ1-1; D perhaps matches TRBD1 (5 bases). CDR1 is SGHVS and CDR2 is FNYEAQ in the germline V gene. Trimming removed 4 bases from V and 6 bases from J, with 24 bases in between. The CDR3 has 17 amino acids. DNA of the CDR3: TGTGCCAGCAGCTCCCCCCCGGCCATGGGTGGGGCTCCTGAAGCTTTCTTT. The encoded protein is CASSSPPAMGGAPEAFF.